This T cell receptor beta chain was sequenced during a study of STAT5B mutations in CD4+ large granular lymphocyte leukemia. About the research overall: Among healthy donors, a particular HLA allele went with more CDR3 'QG' motifs. Study-wide results and caveats: CD4-sorted patient repertoires seemed more clonal than healthy CD4+ repertoires.

Methods used by the authors: Productive clonotypes were detectable down to 2.59 x 10-5 frequency. Here immunoSEQ multiplex PCR was the method, and the copy in TCRdb shows in-frame clones only, minus some. Clone size and the V and J calls come from that table; the DNA yielded D and trimming. The sample lists approximately 32,000 clones, 69% seen once, with 2.5% to 3% in the top ten. Turning to this clone: Antigen: not known.

The receptor was derived from a human donor in good health. Sequencing was carried out using CD4+ T cells from blood buffy coats.

The CDR3, as DNA: TGCGCCAGCAGTTTAAGCGGGGGGGCAGACAATGAGCAGTTCTTC. It encodes CASSLSGGADNEQFF. This rearrangement joins TRBV5-1 to TRBJ2-1; 10 bases fit TRBD2. Germline loops: CDR1 SGHRS, CDR2 YFSETQ. The CDR3 length is 15 residues. Unmatched junction bases numbered 7, after V lost 5 bases and J lost 5 bases. The variable domain in full, with the rest retrieved from reference TRBV5-1 and TRBJ2-1, is KAGVTQTPRYLIKTRGQQVTLSCSPISGHRSVSWYQQTPGQGLQFLFEYFSETQRNKGNFPGRFSGRQFSNSRSEMNVSTLELGDSALYLCASSLSGGADNEQFFGPGTRLTVL.